This T cell receptor (beta chain) was captured by sequencing in a study of T-cell reconstitution after alpha-beta-depleted transplantation in children. This clonotype has ten or more counts. TCRbeta library preparation incorporated unique molecular identifiers. TCRdb used MiXCR to reprocess the PCR reads, holding one entry per CDR3 protein. Of approximately 170,000 distinct CDR3 sequences in the sample, 11% were seen once. The CDR3 contains 17 residues. In germline, CDR1 is WSHSY, CDR2 SAAADI. Trimming stripped 2 bases from V and 6 bases from J, with 17 bases between. The sequence derives from a boy aged 2 to 9 with acute myeloid leukemia, due to receive a stem cell transplant. The sample consisted of PBMCs, taken before TCRalphabeta/CD19-depleted stem cell transplant. J is TRBJ1-6 and V is TRBV10-2; the D gene is possibly TRBD1 (5 bases). CDR3 sequence: CASSEPGTADANSPLHF. In nucleotides, the CDR3 is TGCGCCAGCAGTGAGCCCGGGACGGCCGATGCTAATTCACCCCTCCACTTT.